This TCR beta chain was sequenced for a study of blood T cell repertoires in COVID-19. Whole-study context: Samples representing acute and convalescent COVID-19 were sourced from the United States, Italy and Spain.

Original handling: Scientists estimated how many nucleated cells there were by amplifying reference gene primers. The data were produced by immunoSEQ multiplex PCR, yet TCRdb's version contains in-frame clones alone and is incomplete. Clone size and V and J calls were adopted from that table, with D and trimming inferred from the DNA. The repertoire holds more than 200,000 clones, with approximately 91% as singletons. The CDR3 is made up of 13 amino acids. V was clipped by 1 base and J by 4 bases, with 7 bases between them. Germline CDR1 reads SGHNT; CDR2 reads YENEEA. This TCR came from a man aged 40-55 years with acute or convalescent COVID-19. The V call is TRBV11-3, the J call TRBJ1-1; D is ambiguous. Sequenced: peripheral blood. CDR3 amino acids: CASSLAESTEAFF. DNA for the CDR3: TGTGCCAGCAGCTTAGCGGAGAGCACTGAAGCTTTCTTT.